This T cell receptor (beta chain) was recorded in a study of vaccination and CD4 T cells after COVID-19. Treatment in this sample: approximately 9-day PBMC culture with coronavirus spike peptide pools or control peptides (ViraFEST assay). A remark on this clonotype: Its antigen is as yet unknown.

Sequenced with the Oncomine TCR Beta short-read assay was DNA taken from cultured CD4+ T cells. TCRdb reprocessed the PCR reads with MiXCR, giving one entry per CDR3 protein. The sample yields about 16,000 distinct CDR3 sequences, about 50% seen once. This CDR3 comprises 16 residues. With V trimmed by 6 bases and J by 4 bases, 10 bases remained unmatched. Germline values: CDR1 DFQATT, CDR2 SNEGSKA (reference sequence). The chain combines TRBV20-1 with TRBJ2-2; TRBD1 matches 11 bases. The sequenced sample was CD4+ T cells from blood, cultured in vitro. This clonotype was sampled from a human donor who had recovered from COVID-19. Here the CDR3 reads CSAEDRGRRVTGELFF. The CDR3 nucleotides read TGCAGTGCGGAGGACAGGGGGCGTAGAGTCACCGGGGAGCTGTTTTTT.